A single sample gave rise to the 24 T cell receptor beta chains below, sequenced in a study of blood T cell repertoires in COVID-19 (dated by TCRdb to the early 2020s). The library was obtained by the immunoSEQ multiplex PCR assay. TCRdb took over this immuneACCESS table, retaining in-frame rearrangements with V and J assigned. Such tables are incomplete; in checked studies, under half of the missing clones stem from an unresolved V gene, and the remainder is unexplained. The sample yields 200,000 to 250,000 clones; 88% were counted once. The biggest ten clones account for around 1.5% of the sample. The sample taken for sequencing was peripheral blood. The receptors here all came from a man older than 75 with acute or convalescent COVID-19.

This clone is a singleton in its sample. This chain connects TRBV19 to TRBJ2-7; 8 nucleotides agree with TRBD1. The CDR3 spans 15 residues. Germline V gene sequence: CDR1 LNHDA, CDR2 SQIVND (reference sequence). V lost 3 bases, J lost 6 bases, and 10 bases stayed unmatched. CDR3 region: CASSIWTGKEVEQYF. The DNA for the CDR3 is TGTGCCAGTAGTATCTGGACAGGGAAAGAGGTCGAGCAGTACTTC.

V and J are TRBV24-1 and TRBJ1-3, with 8 bases fitting TRBD1. Germline CDR1 is KGHDR and CDR2 is SFDVKD. The V and J ends lost 12 bases and 3 bases, in that order; junction bases with no gene match: 6. The CDR3 sequence is 13 residues long. The CDR3 DNA is TGTGCCGTTCAGGGGGCAGGTGGAAACACCATATATTTT. It codes for CAVQGAGGNTIYF.

The rearrangement joins TRBV5-4 to TRBJ1-2; 12 bases match TRBD1. The CDR3 is 16 amino acids. Germline values: CDR1 SGHNT, CDR2 YYREEE (reference sequence). V dropped 3 bases and J dropped 0; count of bases not matched to a gene: 3. CDR3 loop: CASSWGQGAANYGYTF. The CDR3 DNA reads TGTGCCAGCAGCTGGGGACAGGGGGCAGCTAACTATGGCTACACCTTC.

J is TRBJ2-3 and V is TRBV5-1; 9 bases map to TRBD2. The V segment lost 0 bases and the J segment 4 bases; nucleotides outside the gene matches: 6. From germline, CDR1 is SGHRS and CDR2 YFSETQ. This CDR3 region has 16 residues. CDR3: CASSLEGGGASDTQYF. The CDR3 bases are TGCGCCAGCAGCTTGGAGGGCGGGGGGGCCTCAGATACGCAGTATTTT.

The chain combines TRBV6-2 or TRBV6-3 with TRBJ1-2, with TRBD1 matching over 12 bases. J lost 7 bases, V lost 5 bases, and 5 bases had no gene match. Germline V gene lookup returns CDR1 MNHEY and CDR2 SVGEGT. The CDR3 loop spans 14 amino acids. For the CDR3, the DNA is TGTGCCAGCAGTAGGGGACAGGGGGCAGCTGGCTACACCTTC. It specifies CASSRGQGAAGYTF.

The genes are TRBV10-3 and TRBJ1-1, with 9 bases lining up with TRBD1. The CDR3 contains 15 residues. CDR1 is ENHRY, CDR2 SYGVKD, per germline. The V gene end was trimmed by 0 bases and the J gene end by 9 bases; junction bases not matched to a gene: 8. CDR3 protein: CAISESSTHRGQAFF. DNA for the CDR3: TGTGCCATCAGTGAGTCCTCAACCCACAGGGGGCAAGCTTTCTTT.

The rearrangement uses TRBV18 and TRBJ2-1; 12 bases map to TRBD2. Germline V gene sequence: CDR1 KGHSH, CDR2 LQKENI. The CDR3 runs 17 residues. Trimming at V came to 1 base and at J to 6 bases, leaving 7 bases not matched to a gene. The CDR3 protein is CASSPQEASGGANEQFF. CDR3 DNA sequence: TGTGCCAGCTCACCACAAGAGGCTAGCGGGGGGGCCAATGAGCAGTTCTTC.

V and J are TRBV7-2 and TRBJ2-1, with TRBD2 identical over 7 bases. The CDR3 contains 16 residues. Germline lookup yields CDR1 SGHTA and CDR2 FQGNSA. Unmatched junction bases numbered 8, after V lost 4 bases and J lost 2 bases. As DNA, the CDR3 is TGTGCCAGCAGCTCTAGAGGGAGCGGGACCTACAATGAGCAGTTCTTC. It yields the protein CASSSRGSGTYNEQFF.

The chain combines TRBV28 with TRBJ2-7; the D gene is possibly TRBD2 (6 bases). This CDR3 comprises 13 residues. The germline V and J ends were trimmed by 4 bases and 6 bases, with 13 bases remaining between them. Per the germline V gene, CDR1 is MDHEN and CDR2 is SYDVKM. The DNA of the CDR3 is TGTGCCAGCAGTTATGGGACCGGGGGCGAGCAGTACTTC. It codes for CASSYGTGGEQYF.

The V and J genes are TRBV5-8 and TRBJ2-3; D may be TRBD2 (6 bases). The CDR3 is 16 residues long. The V gene lost 1 base and the J gene lost 2 bases, with 14 bases spanning the gap. CDR1 is SGHTS, CDR2 YDEGEE, per germline. CDR3 loop: CASSLLRGVTTDTQYF. CDR3 bases: TGTGCCAGCAGCTTGTTACGCGGGGTGACCACAGATACGCAGTATTTT.

V is TRBV7-6 and J is TRBJ2-7, with D perhaps matching TRBD2 (7 bases). Germline CDR1 and CDR2: SGHVS and FNYEAQ. V dropped 6 bases and J dropped 3 bases, with 18 bases sitting between them. CDR3 length: 15 amino acids. The CDR3 spells CASSPLGGGLYEQYF. The DNA for the CDR3 is TGTGCCAGCAGTCCCCTAGGGGGGGGTCTCTACGAGCAGTACTTC.

This sequence joins TRBV7-2 and TRBJ2-5; D gene unclear. The germline CDR1 and CDR2 sequences are SGHTA and FQGNSA. CDR3 length: 13 residues. V shed 5 bases and J shed 1 base, with 8 bases lying between them. CDR3 residues: CASSRRSQETQYF. The CDR3 bases are TGTGCCAGCAGCAGAAGGAGCCAAGAGACCCAGTACTTC. Full variable domain (outside the CDR3, taken from reference TRBV7-2 and TRBJ2-5): GAGVSQSPSNKVTEKGKDVELRCDPISGHTALYWYRQSLGQGLEFLIYFQGNSAPDKSGLPSDRFSAERTGGSVSTLTIQRTQQEDSAVYLCASSRRSQETQYFGPGTRLLVL.

This clone appeared once. The chain has TRBV19 and TRBJ2-6; 8 bases align to TRBD1. There are 15 residues in the CDR3. Germline-derived CDR1 and CDR2 are LNHDA and SQIVND (reference sequence). The V gene end was trimmed by 7 bases and the J gene end by 3 bases; junction bases not matched to a gene: 5. The CDR3 DNA sequence: TGTGCCAGTACGGCAGGGGGCGGTGGGGCCAACGTCCTGACTTTC. Encoded protein: CASTAGGGGANVLTF.

The V call is TRBV5-1, the J call TRBJ1-1, with TRBD1 as a possible D gene (5 bases). The CDR3 is 14 amino acids. Germline-derived CDR1 and CDR2 are SGHRS and YFSETQ. V was shortened by 4 bases and J by 4 bases, with 14 bases between the two germline ends. Here the CDR3 reads CASSPLRGGTEAFF. Written as DNA, the CDR3 is TGCGCCAGCAGCCCTTTACGGGGGGGCACTGAAGCTTTCTTT. The variable domain in full, with the rest retrieved from reference TRBV5-1 and TRBJ1-1, is KAGVTQTPRYLIKTRGQQVTLSCSPISGHRSVSWYQQTPGQGLQFLFEYFSETQRNKGNFPGRFSGRQFSNSRSEMNVSTLELGDSALYLCASSPLRGGTEAFFGQGTRLTVV.

The chain couples TRBV5-1 to TRBJ2-3, with TRBD2 matching over 14 bases. The germline V gene encodes CDR1 SGHRS and CDR2 YFSETQ. V was clipped by 3 bases and J by 2 bases; unmatched bases: 2. The length of the CDR3 is 16 residues. DNA of the CDR3: TGCGCCAGCAGCTCGACTAGCGGGGGGGACACAGATACGCAGTATTTT. The encoded protein is CASSSTSGGDTDTQYF. The full variable domain, its missing parts supplied by reference TRBV5-1 and TRBJ2-3, is KAGVTQTPRYLIKTRGQQVTLSCSPISGHRSVSWYQQTPGQGLQFLFEYFSETQRNKGNFPGRFSGRQFSNSRSEMNVSTLELGDSALYLCASSSTSGGDTDTQYFGPGTRLTVL.

The gene calls are TRBV9 and TRBJ2-1; D is possibly TRBD2 (6 bases). CDR3 size: 17 residues. Trimming took off 4 bases at V and 9 bases at J, with 26 bases between the two ends. Germline-derived CDR1 and CDR2 are SGDLS and YYNGEE. DNA for the CDR3: TGTGCCAGCAGCACAGAAGGGGCCGGGAGACTAAGGGGTGAGCAGTTCTTC. Its translation is CASSTEGAGRLRGEQFF.

V usage is TRBV6-5 and J usage is TRBJ1-1; D ambiguous. Trimming pared 5 bases from V and 2 bases from J, leaving 9 bases between. The CDR3 sequence is 13 residues long. Germline V gene sequence: CDR1 MNHEY, CDR2 SVGAGI. Written as DNA, the CDR3 is TGTGCCAGCAGTCGTACAGCTAACACTGAAGCTTTCTTT. This codes for CASSRTANTEAFF.

V gene TRBV2 combines with J gene TRBJ1-6; D is possibly TRBD1 (5 bases). V gave up 5 bases and J gave up 7 bases, with 12 bases separating them. CDR1 SNHLY and CDR2 FYNNEI come from the germline V gene. This CDR3 spans 14 amino acids. DNA of the CDR3: TGTGCCAGCAGTACGGGACTCCTCAATTCACCCCTCCACTTT. Protein: CASSTGLLNSPLHF.

The V call is TRBV5-6, the J call TRBJ2-1, with TRBD2 as a possible D gene (6 bases). The CDR3 is 16 amino acids. The V gene lost 1 base and the J gene lost 2 bases, with 13 bases spanning the gap. Germline CDR1 and CDR2: SGHDT and YYEEEE. As DNA, the CDR3 is TGTGCCAGCAGCTTGATAGGTCTAGCGACCTACAATGAGCAGTTCTTC. Its translation is CASSLIGLATYNEQFF.

The rearrangement uses TRBV19 and TRBJ1-3, with TRBD1 matching over 8 bases. J lost 7 bases, V lost 6 bases, and 8 bases had no gene match. CDR1 and CDR2 (germline): LNHDA, SQIVND (reference sequence). The CDR3 contains 14 residues. CDR3 region: CASRDRGWGNTIYF. CDR3 DNA: TGTGCCAGTAGAGACAGGGGATGGGGGAACACCATATATTTT.

The chain joins TRBV2 to TRBJ1-4, with TRBD1 as a possible D gene (5 bases). This CDR3 contains 13 residues. Germline CDR1 is SNHLY and CDR2 is FYNNEI. Trimming removed 6 bases from V and 3 bases from J, with 8 bases in between. The chain's CDR3 is CASRWDSNEKLFF. The CDR3 coding sequence is TGTGCCAGCAGGTGGGACTCTAATGAAAAACTGTTTTTT. Variable domain in full (rest from reference TRBV2 and TRBJ1-4): EPEVTQTPSHQVTQMGQEVILRCVPISNHLYFYWYRQILGQKVEFLVSFYNNEISEKSEIFDDQFSVERPDGSNFTLKIRSTKLEDSAMYFCASRWDSNEKLFFGSGTQLSVL.

To note about this clone: This specimen includes other DNA sequences encoding the same CDR3. The V and J genes are TRBV18 and TRBJ2-5, with D perhaps TRBD1 (6 bases). The length of the CDR3 is 13 residues. Germline V gene lookup returns CDR1 KGHSH and CDR2 LQKENI. Trimming took off 5 bases at V and 1 base at J, with 8 bases between the two ends. CDR3 sequence (DNA): TGTGCCAGCTCAAGACAGGTCCAAGAGACCCAGTACTTC. Its translation: CASSRQVQETQYF.

The chain has TRBV14 and TRBJ1-5; the D is unclear. CDR1 and CDR2 (germline): SGHDN, FVKESK. The CDR3 runs 14 residues. Trimming pared 1 base from V and 3 bases from J, leaving 7 bases between. In DNA form, the CDR3 reads TGTGCCAGCAGCCAAGGAGGGTTCAATCAGCCCCAGCATTTT. Protein: CASSQGGFNQPQHF.

This chain connects TRBV7-2 to TRBJ2-2; TRBD1 might be the D (5 bases). The germline V gene has CDR1 SGHTA and CDR2 FQGNSA. Deletions cut 0 bases from V and 3 bases from J, with 8 bases between. The CDR3 length is 15 residues. This CDR3 is CASSLALGDTGELFF. CDR3 coding DNA: TGTGCCAGCAGCTTAGCTCTAGGGGACACCGGGGAGCTGTTTTTT.